The clone carrying this T cell receptor (beta chain) has at least ten counts. V lost 11 bases to trimming and J lost 5 bases; unmatched junction nucleotides: 5. CDR3 length equals 12 residues. Germline V gives CDR1 MNHEY, CDR2 SVGEGT. With a constant-region primer, TCR beta cDNA was made from 450 to 500 ng of total RNA. Amplification in three nested multiplex PCR rounds with slightly modified ARM-PCR gave rise to TCR beta libraries. In the first two PCR rounds, TRBV1-TRBV30 forward primers were paired with a C-beta reverse primer, and each round lasted roughly 10 cycles. TCRdb used MiXCR to reprocess the multiplex PCR reads, holding one entry per CDR3 protein. The top ten hold around 9.5% of the sample, which has approximately 300,000 distinct CDR3 sequences, around three fifths seen once. These data belong to a study of tumor-infiltrating lymphocytes in primary liver carcinoma. Germline DNA was also extracted, and blood RNA was taken from unsorted whole blood.

Sequences were obtained from peripheral blood. The sequence derives from a man between 35 and 55 years old with primary liver carcinoma and hepatitis B virus infection. The chain carries TRBV6-2 or TRBV6-3 and TRBJ1-5, with 8 bases aligning to TRBD1. CDR3 residues: CAGGTGDQPQHF. Written as DNA, the CDR3 is TGTGCCGGGGGGACAGGAGATCAGCCCCAGCATTTT.